The 30 T cell receptor beta chains presented below share a single source sample, sequenced in a study of blood T cell repertoires in COVID-19 (dated by TCRdb to between 2020 and 2021). Libraries were made using the immunoSEQ multiplex PCR assay. Here the immuneACCESS table is served through TCRdb, limited to in-frame sequences with V and J called. Missing clones are a known gap in these copies; in checked studies unresolved V genes cover under half, and the rest lacks a known reason. The table for this sample lists roughly 400,000 clones; approximately 87% of them were counted only once. Roughly a tenth of the sample is taken by the ten largest. The sequenced sample consisted of PBMCs or T cells enriched from blood (not recorded which). The receptors shown here come from a woman in her forties or fifties who had recovered from COVID-19.

The rearrangement uses TRBV18 and TRBJ1-2, with a weak D call TRBD1 (6 bases). From germline, CDR1 is KGHSH and CDR2 LQKENI. The CDR3 extends over 16 amino acids. Trimming left V 3 bases short and J 0 bases short, with 14 bases between. CDR3 residues: CASSPDGQSANYGYTF. The CDR3, as DNA: TGTGCCAGCTCACCGGATGGACAGTCAGCTAACTATGGCTACACCTTC.

This chain joins TRBV7-9 and TRBJ2-5; 9 nucleotides match TRBD1. V was pared by 5 bases and J by 4 bases, with 11 bases of the junction left unmatched. The germline V gene encodes CDR1 SEHNR and CDR2 FQNEAQ (reference sequence). CDR3 size: 16 residues. The CDR3 DNA is TGTGCCAGCAGCCTGACGTTGGGACAGGGAAGAGAGACCCAGTACTTC. The encoded protein is CASSLTLGQGRETQYF.

The gene calls are TRBV5-8 and TRBJ2-7, with a possible D match to TRBD2 (6 bases). V was pared by 0 bases and J by 0 bases, with 13 bases between. Per germline, CDR1 SGHTS and CDR2 YDEGEE. CDR3 length: 16 residues. The CDR3: CASSLETGLLSYEQYF. DNA of the CDR3: TGTGCCAGCAGCTTGGAAACGGGACTGCTCTCCTACGAGCAGTACTTC.

The chain couples TRBV4-3 to TRBJ1-1; 11 bases match TRBD1. The V gene's germline CDR1 is LGHNA and CDR2 YSLEER. Trimming removed 5 bases from V and 11 bases from J; junction bases left unmatched: 16. This CDR3 region has 16 residues. The CDR3 bases are TGCGCCAGCAGCTCGACCTTTAGGACAGGGGGCTATGGGGCTTTCTTT. This gives the protein CASSSTFRTGGYGAFF.

This sequence joins TRBV12-5 and TRBJ1-5; D is ambiguous. V was shortened by 2 bases and J by 4 bases, with 3 bases between the two germline ends. CDR1 is LGHNT, CDR2 FRNRAP, per germline. The CDR3 loop spans 12 amino acids. This chain's CDR3 is CASGLYNQPQHF. The CDR3 DNA reads TGTGCTAGTGGTTTGTATAATCAGCCCCAGCATTTT.

This CDR3 is CASSLLPGTTYNEQFF. The CDR3 region has the DNA TGTGCCAGCAGTCTCCTCCCCGGGACTACATACAATGAGCAGTTCTTC. This chain uses TRBV7-3 with TRBJ2-1; 7 positions match TRBD2. CDR3 length: 16 amino acids. J gave up 4 bases and V 6 bases, and 12 bases lay outside the gene matches. CDR1 is SGHTA and CDR2 is FQGTGA in the germline V gene.

V and J are TRBV5-1 and TRBJ2-1; TRBD2 aligns across 11 bases. Per the germline V gene, CDR1 is SGHRS and CDR2 is YFSETQ. CDR3 size: 15 residues. J gave up 9 bases and V 0 bases, and 5 bases lay outside the gene matches. CDR3 coding DNA: TGCGCCAGCAGCTTGGCGTTAGCGGGGGGGTTTGAGCAGTTCTTC. Its protein product is CASSLALAGGFEQFF.

This CDR3 is CASRSPGEALLYF. In DNA, the CDR3 is TGTGCCAGCAGGTCCCCCGGGGAGGCACTTCTATATTTT. This chain uses TRBV7-6 with TRBJ1-3; D unclear. With 6 bases removed from V and 14 bases from J, the gap between germline ends came to 20 bases. CDR1 is SGHVS and CDR2 is FNYEAQ in the germline V gene. The length of the CDR3 is 13 residues.

The rearrangement joins TRBV24-1 to TRBJ2-1, with TRBD2 matching over 10 bases. This CDR3 spans 19 amino acids. After removal of 0 bases from V and 7 bases from J, the junction contained 14 bases not matched to a gene. Per germline, CDR1 KGHDR and CDR2 SFDVKD. CDR3: CATSDLPRLAGAKGNEQFF. DNA of the CDR3: TGTGCCACCAGTGATTTGCCCCGGCTAGCGGGGGCTAAGGGGAATGAGCAGTTCTTC.

The chain carries TRBV7-2 and TRBJ1-5; the D is unclear. The CDR3 runs to 15 residues. V lost 1 base and J 0 bases, leaving 7 bases between the germline ends. Germline CDR1 is SGHTA and CDR2 is FQGNSA. CDR3 region: CASSLVRNSNQPQHF. As DNA, the CDR3 is TGTGCCAGCAGCTTAGTGAGAAATAGCAATCAGCCCCAGCATTTT.

A remark on this clone: This specimen includes other DNA sequences encoding the same CDR3. The chain uses TRBV5-1 and TRBJ1-1, with a weak D call TRBD1 (6 bases). CDR3 length: 11 amino acids. The ends were cut back, 2 bases at V and 8 bases at J, with 7 bases in the middle. CDR1 and CDR2 (germline): SGHRS, YFSETQ. The CDR3 here is CASSFGTEAFF. In DNA form, the CDR3 reads TGCGCCAGCAGCTTCGGGACAGAAGCTTTCTTT.

The J gene is TRBJ2-1, the V gene TRBV5-5; D remains unclear. V gave up 4 bases and J gave up 9 bases, with 14 bases separating them. There are 13 residues in the CDR3. CDR1 and CDR2 from the germline V gene are SGHKS and YYEKEE (reference sequence). CDR3 sequence reads: CASSIVKSSEQFF. As DNA, the CDR3 is TGTGCCAGCAGCATCGTAAAGTCTAGTGAGCAGTTCTTC.

This clone has just one count. J is TRBJ2-5 and V is TRBV30, with 11 bases matching TRBD1. Germline loops: CDR1 GTSNPN, CDR2 SVGIG (reference sequence). CDR3 length: 16 residues. V was pared by 3 bases and J by 5 bases, with 11 bases of the junction left unmatched. CDR3 DNA sequence: TGTGCCTGGAGGTTGGGGACAGGGGGATCACAGGAGACCCAGTACTTC. Protein: CAWRLGTGGSQETQYF.

The CDR3 region has the DNA TGTGCCAGTAGTATAGAGGGCCACCGGTCCTACGAGCAGTACTTC. Protein product: CASSIEGHRSYEQYF. The chain has TRBV19 and TRBJ2-7, with no clear D. V was pared by 0 bases and J by 1 base, with 10 bases between. Germline V gene sequence: CDR1 LNHDA, CDR2 SQIVND (reference sequence). The CDR3 is 15 residues long.

Here the CDR3 reads CASSLGGGGAYQETQYF. The CDR3 nucleotides are TGTGCCAGCAGCTTGGGTGGCGGGGGGGCTTACCAAGAGACCCAGTACTTC. The genes are TRBV5-6 and TRBJ2-5, with 9 bases that match TRBD2. The junction had 6 bases not matched to a gene; V was cut back by 0 bases and J by 0 bases. Looked up from germline, CDR1 is SGHDT and CDR2 is YYEEEE. The CDR3 extends over 17 amino acids.

This clone was detected once. In DNA form, the CDR3 reads TGTGCCAGTAGTTACAAAGAGACCCAGTACTTC. This codes for CASSYKETQYF. The chain recombines TRBV19 with TRBJ2-5; unclear D gene. Looked up from germline, CDR1 is LNHDA and CDR2 is SQIVND (reference sequence). Trimming took off 5 bases at V and 3 bases at J, with 4 bases between the two ends. The CDR3 is 11 amino acids. Filled out from reference TRBV19 and TRBJ2-5, the complete variable domain reads DGGITQSPKYLFRKEGQNVTLSCEQNLNHDAMYWYRQDPGQGLRLIYYSQIVNDFQKGDIAEGYSVSREKKESFPLTVTSAQKNPTAFYLCASSYKETQYFGPGTRLLVL.

This chain joins TRBV5-1 and TRBJ2-2; 7 nucleotides line up with TRBD1. The germline CDR1 and CDR2 sequences are SGHRS and YFSETQ. This CDR3 region has 13 residues. J was trimmed by 5 bases and V by 7 bases; bases with no gene match: 5. The CDR3 region has the DNA TGCGCCAGCGAGGGGGCCGGGACCGGGGAGCTGTTTTTT. This encodes CASEGAGTGELFF.

The V and J genes are TRBV2 and TRBJ2-5; 8 bases are a match to TRBD1. Germline CDR1 SNHLY, CDR2 FYNNEI. CDR3 size: 13 residues. J gave up 5 bases and V 4 bases, and 3 bases lay outside the gene matches. CDR3 sequence: CASSGQGSETQYF. CDR3 bases: TGTGCCAGCAGTGGACAGGGGTCGGAGACCCAGTACTTC.

The CDR3 coding sequence is TGTGCCAGCATTAAACAGGGATTGAACACTGAAGCTTTCTTT. It is translated as CASIKQGLNTEAFF. The V call is TRBV6-5, the J call TRBJ1-1, with a possible D match to TRBD1 (6 bases). The V and J ends lost 7 bases and 0 bases respectively, with 12 bases between them. This CDR3 contains 14 residues. CDR1 and CDR2 (germline): MNHEY, SVGAGI.

The rearrangement links TRBV13 to TRBJ1-2, with TRBD1 matching 10 bases. Looked up from germline, CDR1 is PRHDT and CDR2 is FYEKMQ (reference sequence). The CDR3 has 16 amino acids. V dropped 5 bases and J dropped 7; count of bases not matched to a gene: 13. DNA for the CDR3: TGTGCCAGCAGCCCTGGGACAGGGGAACTCTTTTTTGGCTACACCTTC. Residues: CASSPGTGELFFGYTF.

The chain couples TRBV2 to TRBJ2-1; the D is unclear. Germline V gene data show CDR1 as SNHLY and CDR2 as FYNNEI. The CDR3 has 14 residues. The CDR3 sequence: CAILRLASYNEQFF. Written as DNA, the CDR3 is TGTGCTATACTCCGACTGGCCTCCTACAATGAGCAGTTCTTC.

Points on this clone: Compared with germline, one end of the junction differs, possibly owing to a read error. The chain employs TRBV9 and TRBJ1-3; 9 nucleotides agree with TRBD1. This CDR3 has 15 amino acids. Germline CDR1 reads SGDLS; CDR2 reads YYNGEE. CDR3 sequence (DNA): TGTGCCAGCAGCGTATTTTCGGGACAGGGCTCCGGTGTGGATTTT. It is translated as CASSVFSGQGSGVDF.

The V gene is TRBV19, the J gene TRBJ1-2; TRBD1 matches at 9 bases. The CDR3 consists of 14 residues. The junction had 5 bases not matched to a gene; V was cut back by 4 bases and J by 5 bases. Germline assignment: CDR1 LNHDA and CDR2 SQIVND (reference sequence). The DNA of the CDR3 is TGTGCCAGTAGTACAGGGACAGGGAGGTATGGCTACACCTTC. As protein: CASSTGTGRYGYTF. Supplemented by reference TRBV19 and TRBJ1-2, the full variable domain reads DGGITQSPKYLFRKEGQNVTLSCEQNLNHDAMYWYRQDPGQGLRLIYYSQIVNDFQKGDIAEGYSVSREKKESFPLTVTSAQKNPTAFYLCASSTGTGRYGYTFGSGTRLTVV.

The V gene is TRBV9, the J gene TRBJ1-2, with 9 bases lining up with TRBD1. J lost 6 bases, V lost 4 bases, and 13 bases had no gene match. CDR1 is SGDLS, CDR2 YYNGEE, per germline. The CDR3 covers 16 residues. CDR3 bases: TGTGCCAGCAGCCCGAGGACAGGGGAGGTCTCGCATGGCTACACCTTC. Translating it yields CASSPRTGEVSHGYTF.

The rearrangement uses TRBV5-1 and TRBJ1-1, with 8 bases aligning to TRBD1. Germline CDR1 is SGHRS and CDR2 is YFSETQ. The V segment lost 0 bases and the J segment 2 bases; nucleotides outside the gene matches: 6. This CDR3 region has 16 residues. The CDR3, as DNA: TGCGCCAGCAGCTTGGGGCAGGGGGCAGGTAACACTGAAGCTTTCTTT. Its protein is CASSLGQGAGNTEAFF.

The chain links TRBV6-2 or TRBV6-3 to TRBJ2-3, with D tentatively TRBD2 (6 bases). The V and J ends lost 5 bases and 1 base respectively, with 13 bases between them. Germline assignment: CDR1 MNHEY and CDR2 SVGEGT. CDR3 length: 15 residues. The CDR3 sequence: CASSPGTVGTDTQYF. In nucleotides, the CDR3 is TGTGCCAGCAGTCCCGGGACTGTGGGCACAGATACGCAGTATTTT.

V and J are TRBV7-8 and TRBJ1-2, with 7 positions matching TRBD1. This CDR3 is 13 amino acids long. Germline CDR1 SGHVS, CDR2 FQNEAQ. V shed 5 bases, J shed 5 bases, and the junction held 5 bases outside the gene matches. This CDR3 reads CASSATTGYGYTF. CDR3 bases: TGTGCCAGCAGCGCAACGACAGGGTATGGCTACACCTTC.

CDR3: CASSESVSDTQYF. As DNA, the CDR3 is TGTGCCAGCAGCGAATCAGTCTCGGATACGCAGTATTTT. V and J are TRBV7-9 and TRBJ2-3; D not certain. Germline V gives CDR1 SEHNR, CDR2 FQNEAQ (reference sequence). V was shortened by 5 bases and J by 6 bases, with 12 bases between the two germline ends. This CDR3 has 13 amino acids.

The V gene is TRBV27, the J gene TRBJ1-2, with 9 bases aligning to TRBD1. The CDR3 contains 17 residues. The germline V gene encodes CDR1 MNHEY and CDR2 SMNVEV (reference sequence). J lost 3 bases, V lost 2 bases, and 10 bases had no gene match. CDR3 DNA sequence: TGTGCCAGCAGTTTACTGGGACAGGGCGATCGGGACTATGGCTACACCTTC. This gives the protein CASSLLGQGDRDYGYTF.

This chain joins TRBV29-1 and TRBJ2-1; possible D gene TRBD1, 5 bases. Per germline, CDR1 SQVTM and CDR2 ANQGSEA. This CDR3 contains 10 residues. Trimming took 6 bases from V and 9 from J, leaving 9 bases between them. The CDR3 bases are TGCAGCGTACGACAGCCTGAGCAGTTCTTC. Translating it yields CSVRQPEQFF.